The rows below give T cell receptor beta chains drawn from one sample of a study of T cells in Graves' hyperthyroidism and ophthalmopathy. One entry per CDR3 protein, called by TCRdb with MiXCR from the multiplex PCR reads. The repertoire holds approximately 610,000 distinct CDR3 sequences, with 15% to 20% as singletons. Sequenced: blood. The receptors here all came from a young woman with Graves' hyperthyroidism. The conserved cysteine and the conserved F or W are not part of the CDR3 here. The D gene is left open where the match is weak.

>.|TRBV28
ASSEEGWPNSPLH
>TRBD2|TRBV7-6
ASSSGGGEQY
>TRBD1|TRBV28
ASSSFPGQGNWDYGYT
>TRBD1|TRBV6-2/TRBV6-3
ASSYGTGHSLNTEAF
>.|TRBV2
ASSGAAGTDTQY
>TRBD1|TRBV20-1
SASTTGKFDYGYT
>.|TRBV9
ASSVVDSFYGYT
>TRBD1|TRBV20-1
SARGTGQGSGNTEAF
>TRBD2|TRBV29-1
SVRAGAASYEQY
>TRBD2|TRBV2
ASTPGLAGVQTETQY
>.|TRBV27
ASMRNSYEQY
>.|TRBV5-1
ASSSSQVVDPYNEQF
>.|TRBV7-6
ASSPGGVVSYEQY
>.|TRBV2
ASSEWQYNEQF
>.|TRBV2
ASRLDSATNEKLF
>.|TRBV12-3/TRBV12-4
ASSPLTGAVTGELF
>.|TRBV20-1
SARGPTGMNTEAF
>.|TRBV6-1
ASRRDTGTGELF
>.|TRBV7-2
ASSFKIRSYEQY
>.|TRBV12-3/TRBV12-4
ASSPPGTGNTGELF
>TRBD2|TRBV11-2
ASSFFSMGLTVSRPNYEQY
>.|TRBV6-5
ASSYEGTHSGANVPT
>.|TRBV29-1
SVGGLDSHSYGYT
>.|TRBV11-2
ASSLDPGARSPLH
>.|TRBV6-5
ASSYSAGRTDTQY
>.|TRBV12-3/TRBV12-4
ASSEGRGANVLT
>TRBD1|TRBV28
ASSRTGHGYT
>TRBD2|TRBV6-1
ASSDRFSGRRDLETQY
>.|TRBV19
ASSPKGGFSGNTIY